This T cell receptor (beta chain) was identified during a study of T cell changes during pregnancy in multiple sclerosis. Sequencing used immunoSEQ multiplex PCR; TCRdb keeps in-frame clones, though not all of them. The sample yields approximately 30,000 clones, 85% to 90% seen once. The V gene's germline CDR1 is GTSNPN and CDR2 SVGIG (reference sequence). V lost 7 bases and J 8 bases, leaving 17 bases between the germline ends. The CDR3 length is 13 residues. Here the sequenced sample was CD4+ T cells from peripheral blood mononuclear cells, taken in the second trimester of pregnancy. This TCR came from a female donor with multiple sclerosis, enrolled in a pregnancy study. The J gene is TRBJ1-4, the V gene TRBV30, with D tentatively TRBD1 (6 bases). CDR3 sequence: CASATGLGEKLFF. DNA for the CDR3: TGTGCCTCTGCGACAGGTCTAGGAGAAAAACTGTTTTTT.